This T cell receptor (beta chain) was sequenced during a study of blood T cell repertoires in COVID-19. Looking at the study overall: From T cells, B-cell-depleted T cells, or PBMCs came the material, which was cDNA or gDNA.

The V segment lost 4 bases and the J segment 8 bases; nucleotides outside the gene matches: 6. The length of the CDR3 is 14 residues. The germline gives CDR1 LGHDT, CDR2 YNNKEL (reference sequence). How the authors handled the data: Counts of nucleated cells, estimated from reference gene primer amplification, were obtained. Sequenced by immunoSEQ multiplex PCR; TCRdb stores in-frame clones only, minus some. The V and J calls and clone size were taken over from that table, and D and trimming were inferred from the DNA. The sample lists around 56,000 clones; approximately 80% were seen once. The chain carries TRBV3-1 (or the pseudogene TRBV3-2) and TRBJ2-1; TRBD2 agrees at 9 bases. Material for sequencing was peripheral blood. The sequence derives from a man in his 60s with acute or convalescent COVID-19. The CDR3 region is CASSLAGGLYEQFF. CDR3 nucleotide sequence: TGTGCCAGCAGCCTGGCGGGGGGGCTCTATGAGCAGTTCTTC.